This T cell receptor (beta chain) was found in a study of T-cell memory formation after mild COVID-19. Notes on the study in general: What remained unconfirmed was the SARS-CoV-2 specificity of second-wave clones peaking on day 37. Some responding clones appeared in pre-infection memory, suggesting cross-reactive memory joined. A second wave expanding day 15 to 37 was CD4+-biased; contracting clones were balanced.

This clonotype was observed many times. Its antigen is as yet unknown. The CDR3 contains 17 residues. With 0 bases clipped from V and 5 bases from J, the junction kept 8 bases outside the gene matches. Per the germline V gene, CDR1 is MGHRA and CDR2 is YSYEKL. TCRdb itself ran the 5' RACE reads through MiXCR, one entry per CDR3 protein. In the table there are 14,000 to 15,000 distinct CDR3 sequences, about 21% of which are singletons. This TCR derives from a young man who had mild COVID-19 (a few samples of this study predate the infection). Cell type and time point are not known. Sample: PBMCs or a T cell subset sorted from them (not recorded which). V usage is TRBV4-1 and J usage is TRBJ2-2; 8 nucleotides line up with TRBD1. The CDR3 DNA sequence: TGCGCCAGCAGCCAAGACCCACAGGGGGACTTTACCGGGGAGCTGTTTTTT. Its protein product is CASSQDPQGDFTGELFF.